This is a list of T cell receptor beta chains from one sample in a study of T cells in Graves' hyperthyroidism and ophthalmopathy. TCRdb ran MiXCR on the multiplex PCR reads and lists one entry per CDR3 protein. The data show 700,000 or so distinct CDR3 sequences, less than 20% seen once. The sample comprised blood. These receptor sequences come from a man younger than 35 with Graves' hyperthyroidism. Each CDR3 is given without its conserved first and last residue. Clone size appears in some rows only: once, few, many, or a class for an expanded clone.

cdr3_aa: ASSFLGGEQY; v_call: TRBV27; clone_size: many
cdr3_aa: ASSYRRQGANSPLH; v_call: TRBV7-2; clone_size: few
cdr3_aa: ASSTLDRAKNIQY; v_call: TRBV28; clone_size: many
cdr3_aa: SARLALETQY; v_call: TRBV20-1; clone_size: few
cdr3_aa: ASSGGQQETQY; v_call: TRBV7-9; clone_size: many
cdr3_aa: ASSPPGAGGDTEAF; v_call: TRBV28; clone_size: -
cdr3_aa: ASSLTDPRDEQY; v_call: TRBV12-3/TRBV12-4; clone_size: many
cdr3_aa: ASSTGENQPQH; v_call: TRBV6-1; clone_size: -
cdr3_aa: ASSPDRLGTVAYEQY; v_call: TRBV4-3; clone_size: -
cdr3_aa: ASSRQRDSYNEQF; v_call: TRBV11-3; clone_size: few
cdr3_aa: ASSIPAGAGETQY; v_call: TRBV19; clone_size: -
cdr3_aa: SVQGGPTYEQY; v_call: TRBV29-1; clone_size: -
cdr3_aa: ASSSPVKGPTYEQY; v_call: TRBV7-9; clone_size: -
cdr3_aa: ASSLAPRGSYEQY; v_call: TRBV7-2; clone_size: -
cdr3_aa: ASSLTQGASDTEAF; v_call: TRBV12-3/TRBV12-4; clone_size: -
cdr3_aa: ASRGRLMNTEAF; v_call: TRBV3-1; clone_size: many
cdr3_aa: ASSLLDSETQY; v_call: TRBV4-1; clone_size: -
cdr3_aa: ASSYGTNDGYT; v_call: TRBV6-5; clone_size: many
cdr3_aa: SAQGRPNSNQPQH; v_call: TRBV20-1; clone_size: -
cdr3_aa: SVDTGTGEETQY; v_call: TRBV29-1; clone_size: few
cdr3_aa: ASSYVRVMNTGELF; v_call: TRBV6-9; clone_size: -
cdr3_aa: ASSARGPGENEQF; v_call: TRBV28; clone_size: many
cdr3_aa: ASSESWVNEQY; v_call: TRBV25-1; clone_size: -
cdr3_aa: ASIPGHLNYGYT; v_call: TRBV6-2/TRBV6-3; clone_size: -
cdr3_aa: SAALGYSGGQPQH; v_call: TRBV20-1; clone_size: -
cdr3_aa: ASSVTGAGETQY; v_call: TRBV28; clone_size: -
cdr3_aa: ASSPTGETNTIY; v_call: TRBV18; clone_size: -
cdr3_aa: ASSLVADLGNTEAF; v_call: TRBV5-1; clone_size: -
cdr3_aa: ASSLRRANEAF; v_call: TRBV5-1; clone_size: -
cdr3_aa: ASSFGVQRYT; v_call: TRBV7-9; clone_size: many
cdr3_aa: SVEVGGYT; v_call: TRBV29-1; clone_size: -
cdr3_aa: SARKPASTYEQY; v_call: TRBV20-1; clone_size: few
cdr3_aa: ASSLVWGARYSYEQY; v_call: TRBV12-3/TRBV12-4; clone_size: many
cdr3_aa: ASSFLVGTYEQY; v_call: TRBV28; clone_size: many
cdr3_aa: ASSPTDMAEKLF; v_call: TRBV27; clone_size: -
cdr3_aa: SVGERNYEQY; v_call: TRBV29-1; clone_size: many
cdr3_aa: ASTRQGLGTEAF; v_call: TRBV5-1; clone_size: many
cdr3_aa: ASSILRSTEAF; v_call: TRBV19; clone_size: -
cdr3_aa: ASSPQDRWGIQY; v_call: TRBV28; clone_size: -
cdr3_aa: SARLGYSNQPQH; v_call: TRBV20-1; clone_size: many
cdr3_aa: ASSLGPGLGYEQY; v_call: TRBV11-2; clone_size: many
cdr3_aa: ASSPGQGISGANVLT; v_call: TRBV6-1; clone_size: many
cdr3_aa: SARSLTAGGIQY; v_call: TRBV20-1; clone_size: -
cdr3_aa: SAQRAGQGEKLF; v_call: TRBV20-1; clone_size: few
cdr3_aa: ATSDLEEQY; v_call: TRBV24-1; clone_size: -
cdr3_aa: ASSENEEQF; v_call: TRBV25-1; clone_size: once
cdr3_aa: AISSGSTDTQY; v_call: TRBV15; clone_size: few
cdr3_aa: ASSYIGEGADYNEQF; v_call: TRBV6-5; clone_size: many
cdr3_aa: ASSLGPVTYEQY; v_call: TRBV7-9; clone_size: many
cdr3_aa: ASSSPGLAVDYEQY; v_call: TRBV6-2/TRBV6-3; clone_size: many
cdr3_aa: ASSAGTGDVNTEAF; v_call: TRBV6-1; clone_size: many
cdr3_aa: ASTNDRGQSSGNTIY; v_call: TRBV19; clone_size: -
cdr3_aa: ASSHQGSGELF; v_call: TRBV9; clone_size: few
cdr3_aa: ASRPGTGRREHTDTQY; v_call: TRBV19; clone_size: -
cdr3_aa: AWSGSGQGRADTQY; v_call: TRBV30; clone_size: many
cdr3_aa: ASSLKTARHEKLF; v_call: TRBV11-2; clone_size: few
cdr3_aa: ASSVGLAFHNEQF; v_call: TRBV9; clone_size: -
cdr3_aa: SASARTVALTGELF; v_call: TRBV20-1; clone_size: -
cdr3_aa: ASSLTPSSGNTIY; v_call: TRBV28; clone_size: many
cdr3_aa: SARRLGSAGELF; v_call: TRBV20-1; clone_size: many